Listed below are T cell receptor beta chains from one sample, sequenced in a study of response to subunit inactivated influenza vaccine. Each CDR3 protein is one row after TCRdb ran MiXCR on the RT-PCR reads. The table includes about 650,000 distinct CDR3 sequences, roughly 15% detected once. This sample comprised PBMCs from blood, obtained roughly 2 weeks before vaccination. The receptors shown here come from a man in his forties or fifties who received an inactivated influenza vaccine. Each CDR3 is given with its conserved first and last residue. The order of the fields is V gene, D gene, J gene, CDR3 protein. D genes are given only for firm matches.

V gene: TRBV30
D gene: -
J gene: TRBJ2-3
CDR3 protein: CAWSDGADTQYF

V gene: TRBV9
D gene: -
J gene: TRBJ2-1
CDR3 protein: CASSAGGSDYNEQFF

V gene: TRBV4-3
D gene: -
J gene: TRBJ1-6
CDR3 protein: CASSQDWRYSPLHF

V gene: TRBV29-1
D gene: -
J gene: TRBJ1-1
CDR3 protein: CSVEEDGVRSTEAFF

V gene: TRBV18
D gene: -
J gene: TRBJ2-1
CDR3 protein: CASSPQERGIYNEQFF

V gene: TRBV4-3
D gene: TRBD2
J gene: TRBJ2-1
CDR3 protein: CASSQGIAGTRHEQFF

V gene: TRBV6-1
D gene: -
J gene: TRBJ1-5
CDR3 protein: CASSMTSNQPQHF

V gene: TRBV12-3/TRBV12-4
D gene: TRBD2
J gene: TRBJ2-7
CDR3 protein: CASSAYSGMTYEQYF

V gene: TRBV4-2
D gene: -
J gene: TRBJ2-1
CDR3 protein: CASSQDGDGEQFF

V gene: TRBV20-1
D gene: TRBD1
J gene: TRBJ2-2
CDR3 protein: CSARALTGTGNTGELFF

V gene: TRBV7-9
D gene: -
J gene: TRBJ2-7
CDR3 protein: CASSLEGTAGGKYF

V gene: TRBV27
D gene: -
J gene: TRBJ2-7
CDR3 protein: CASSLRGDRYEQYF

V gene: TRBV6-2/TRBV6-3
D gene: TRBD1
J gene: TRBJ1-5
CDR3 protein: CASGQGGQPQHF

V gene: TRBV7-6
D gene: TRBD2
J gene: TRBJ2-2
CDR3 protein: CASSQKTAGVAGELFF

V gene: TRBV7-2
D gene: -
J gene: TRBJ2-5
CDR3 protein: CASSLGRGSLSQYF

V gene: TRBV14
D gene: -
J gene: TRBJ2-1
CDR3 protein: CASSDFGPSAEQFF

V gene: TRBV7-9
D gene: -
J gene: TRBJ2-5
CDR3 protein: CASSSYSSHQETQYF